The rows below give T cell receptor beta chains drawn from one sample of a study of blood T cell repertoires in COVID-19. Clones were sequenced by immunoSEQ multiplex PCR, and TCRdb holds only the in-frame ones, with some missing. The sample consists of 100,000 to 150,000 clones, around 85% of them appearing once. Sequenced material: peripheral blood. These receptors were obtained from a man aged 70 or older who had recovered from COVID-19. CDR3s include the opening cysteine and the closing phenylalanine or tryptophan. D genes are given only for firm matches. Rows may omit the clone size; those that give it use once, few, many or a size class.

CDR3 protein: CASSHGLAGANEQFF; CDR3 DNA: TGTGCCAGCAGCCATGGACTAGCGGGAGCCAATGAGCAGTTCTTC; J gene: TRBJ2-1; V gene: TRBV14; clone size: .; CDR3 length: 15; D gene: TRBD2
CDR3 protein: CASSLKSPLNTEAFF; CDR3 DNA: TGTGCCAGCAGCTTGAAGAGTCCTCTGAACACTGAAGCTTTCTTT; J gene: TRBJ1-1; V gene: TRBV5-4; clone size: few; CDR3 length: 15; D gene: .
CDR3 protein: CASSGQFSNQPQHF; CDR3 DNA: TGTGCCAGCAGTGGGCAGTTTAGCAATCAGCCCCAGCATTTT; J gene: TRBJ1-5; V gene: TRBV27; clone size: .; CDR3 length: 14; D gene: .
CDR3 protein: CASSASSRSSYNEQFF; CDR3 DNA: TGTGCCAGCAGCGCCTCTAGTCGGAGCTCCTACAATGAGCAGTTCTTC; J gene: TRBJ2-1; V gene: TRBV9; clone size: .; CDR3 length: 16; D gene: .
CDR3 protein: CASSSLGASGRRNRSSYNEQFF; CDR3 DNA: TGTGCCAGCAGCTCCCTGGGGGCTAGCGGGAGACGTAATAGGAGCTCCTACAATGAGCAGTTCTTC; J gene: TRBJ2-1; V gene: TRBV7-3; clone size: .; CDR3 length: 22; D gene: TRBD2
CDR3 protein: CASSSNLQGLDEQFF; CDR3 DNA: TGTGCCAGTAGTTCAAATTTACAGGGTCTAGATGAGCAGTTCTTC; J gene: TRBJ2-1; V gene: TRBV19; clone size: .; CDR3 length: 15; D gene: .
CDR3 protein: CASSRGVGQPQHF; CDR3 DNA: TGTGCCAGCTCCAGGGGAGTAGGACAGCCCCAGCATTTT; J gene: TRBJ1-5; V gene: TRBV6-5; clone size: .; CDR3 length: 13; D gene: .
CDR3 protein: CASSKTGGIGELFF; CDR3 DNA: TGCGCCAGCAGCAAGACAGGGGGCATAGGGGAGCTGTTTTTT; J gene: TRBJ2-2; V gene: TRBV5-1; clone size: .; CDR3 length: 14; D gene: TRBD1
CDR3 protein: CAISESFYEQFF; CDR3 DNA: TGTGCCATCAGTGAGTCGTTCTATGAGCAGTTCTTC; J gene: TRBJ2-1; V gene: TRBV10-3; clone size: .; CDR3 length: 12; D gene: .
CDR3 protein: CASTPGATNTGELFF; CDR3 DNA: TGTGCCAGCACTCCAGGGGCTACGAACACCGGGGAGCTGTTTTTT; J gene: TRBJ2-2; V gene: TRBV2; clone size: .; CDR3 length: 15; D gene: .
CDR3 protein: CASSPRTGRTNTGELFF; CDR3 DNA: TGTGCCAGCAGCCCTCGGACAGGGAGGACGAACACCGGGGAGCTGTTTTTT; J gene: TRBJ2-2; V gene: TRBV7-9; clone size: .; CDR3 length: 17; D gene: TRBD1
CDR3 protein: CSVRALAGGTDTQYF; CDR3 DNA: TGCAGCGTCCGCGCTTTAGCGGGGGGGACAGATACGCAGTATTTT; J gene: TRBJ2-3; V gene: TRBV29-1; clone size: .; CDR3 length: 15; D gene: TRBD2
CDR3 protein: CASSLESRGQETQYF; CDR3 DNA: TGCGCCAGCAGCTTGGAGTCCCGGGGCCAAGAGACCCAGTACTTC; J gene: TRBJ2-5; V gene: TRBV5-1; clone size: .; CDR3 length: 15; D gene: .
CDR3 protein: CAIAEGRDNSPLHF; CDR3 DNA: TGTGCCATCGCCGAGGGTAGGGATAATTCACCCCTCCACTTT; J gene: TRBJ1-6; V gene: TRBV10-3; clone size: .; CDR3 length: 14; D gene: .
CDR3 protein: CASSAWIGRETQYF; CDR3 DNA: TGTGCCAGCAGCGCCTGGATTGGGCGAGAGACCCAGTACTTC; J gene: TRBJ2-5; V gene: TRBV9; clone size: .; CDR3 length: 14; D gene: .
CDR3 protein: CASSLENGEKLFF; CDR3 DNA: TGTGCCAGCAGCTTAGAAAACGGTGAAAAACTGTTTTTT; J gene: TRBJ1-4; V gene: TRBV7-9; clone size: many; CDR3 length: 13; D gene: .
CDR3 protein: CASSVQANTEAFF; CDR3 DNA: TGTGCCAGCAGCGTCCAGGCGAACACTGAAGCTTTCTTT; J gene: TRBJ1-1; V gene: TRBV9; clone size: .; CDR3 length: 13; D gene: .